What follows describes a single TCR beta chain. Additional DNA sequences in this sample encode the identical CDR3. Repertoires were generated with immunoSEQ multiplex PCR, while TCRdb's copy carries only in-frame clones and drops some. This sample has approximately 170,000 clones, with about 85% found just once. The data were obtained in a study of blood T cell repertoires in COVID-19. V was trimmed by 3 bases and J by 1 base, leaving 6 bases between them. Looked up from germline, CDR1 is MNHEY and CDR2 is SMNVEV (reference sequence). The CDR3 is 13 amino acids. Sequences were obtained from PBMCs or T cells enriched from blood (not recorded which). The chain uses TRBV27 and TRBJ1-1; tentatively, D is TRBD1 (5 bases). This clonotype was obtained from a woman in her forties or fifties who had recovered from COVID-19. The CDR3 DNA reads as TGTGCCAGCAGTTTGGGGGGGAACACTGAAGCTTTCTTT. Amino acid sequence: CASSLGGNTEAFF.